The 12 T cell receptor beta chains in this list originate from one sample, sequenced in a study of radiation and T cells in renal cell carcinoma. Time point given: baseline pretreatment blood. The sample's treatment: 15 Gy SBRT to primary tumor, nephrectomy 4 weeks later. Profiling relied on immunoSEQ multiplex PCR, and the TCRdb table lists in-frame clones only, not all of them. Here the sample spans about 160,000 clones, around 90% being singletons. The sequences come from blood, collected from a patient whose treatment included radiotherapy and nephrectomy. The origin of the receptors is a woman aged 65 to 85 with renal cell carcinoma.

The chain links TRBV29-1 to TRBJ1-2; 9 bases are a match to TRBD1. The CDR3 runs 12 residues. Losses at the gene ends were 6 bases for V and 3 bases for J; bases not matched to a gene: 2. Germline V lookup: CDR1 SQVTM, CDR2 ANQGSEA. The CDR3 region has the DNA TGCAGCGTACAGGGGGCGCACTATGGCTACACCTTC. Translating it yields CSVQGAHYGYTF.

The chain has TRBV9 and TRBJ1-2, with D maybe TRBD1 (6 bases). Trimming removed 1 base at V and 6 bases at J, with 10 bases between. Germline V CDR1 and CDR2: SGDLS, YYNGEE. The CDR3 extends over 13 amino acids. The CDR3, as DNA: TGTGCCAGCAGCGTACAGGGGTGGGATGGCTACACCTTC. This sequence encodes CASSVQGWDGYTF. Looking up the rest from reference TRBV9 and TRBJ1-2 gives the full variable domain: DSGVTQTPKHLITATGQRVTLRCSPRSGDLSVYWYQQSLDQGLQFLIQYYNGEERAKGNILERFSAQQFPDLHSELNLSSLELGDSALYFCASSVQGWDGYTFGSGTRLTVV.

V is TRBV5-4 and J is TRBJ1-1, with 11 bases fitting TRBD1. The ends lost 3 bases at V and 0 bases at J; junction bases unmatched: 4. The length of the CDR3 is 16 residues. Germline V gives CDR1 SGHNT, CDR2 YYREEE (reference sequence). CDR3 loop: CASSWTGGRVNTEAFF. Written as DNA, the CDR3 is TGTGCCAGCAGCTGGACAGGGGGCCGGGTGAACACTGAAGCTTTCTTT.

This clone was observed once. The chain employs TRBV6-1 and TRBJ2-7, with D unclear. The germline V gene encodes CDR1 MNHNS and CDR2 SASEGT. The CDR3 is made up of 13 amino acids. The CDR3 coding sequence is TGTGCTTTAGAGCACTGGCTCCCCAGGGAGCAGTACTTC. This gives the protein CALEHWLPREQYF.

In its sample, this clone was seen a few times. The chain joins TRBV7-2 to TRBJ2-3; 11 positions agree with TRBD2. This CDR3 comprises 18 residues. Per the germline V gene, CDR1 is SGHTA and CDR2 is FQGNSA. The ends lost 5 bases at V and 4 bases at J; junction bases unmatched: 14. The CDR3 loop reads CASSLKQKLAGDADTQYF. The DNA of the CDR3 is TGTGCCAGCAGCCTCAAACAGAAACTAGCGGGGGATGCAGATACGCAGTATTTT.

This clone was counted a few times. This chain links TRBV5-1 with TRBJ2-1; no definite D call. Germline CDR1 reads SGHRS; CDR2 reads YFSETQ. The V end lost 0 bases, the J end lost 8 bases, and 12 bases lay between the germline ends. This CDR3 has 14 residues. CDR3 coding DNA: TGCGCCAGCAGCTTGGAAACAGCTGGGGATGAGCAGTTCTTC. It encodes CASSLETAGDEQFF.

The chain has TRBV10-3 and TRBJ1-1; D is undetermined. The V gene lost 0 bases and the J gene lost 0 bases, with 8 bases spanning the gap. CDR1 and CDR2 (germline): ENHRY, SYGVKD. CDR3 size: 15 residues. CDR3 in amino acids: CAISESEGLNTEAFF. The CDR3 DNA follows: TGTGCCATCAGTGAGTCGGAGGGTTTGAACACTGAAGCTTTCTTT.

V usage is TRBV25-1 and J usage is TRBJ2-7; tentative D call: TRBD2 (5 bases). V lost 4 bases and J lost 3, with 13 bases in between. This CDR3 spans 14 amino acids. Germline CDR1 and CDR2: MGHDK and SYGVNS. The CDR3 sequence: CASSASGKVYEQYF. The CDR3 DNA is TGTGCCAGCAGTGCTTCCGGGAAGGTCTACGAGCAGTACTTC.

The V call is TRBV19, the J call TRBJ2-3; 7 bases are shared with TRBD2. V lost 5 bases, J lost 0 bases, and 5 bases stayed unmatched. Looked up from germline, CDR1 is LNHDA and CDR2 is SQIVND (reference sequence). CDR3 size: 15 residues. Written as DNA, the CDR3 is TGTGCCAGTAGTCAGCGGGGACTTAGCACAGATACGCAGTATTTT. Its translation: CASSQRGLSTDTQYF.

This sequence joins TRBV18 and TRBJ1-5; 8 bases map to TRBD1. CDR3 length: 15 residues. In germline, CDR1 is KGHSH, CDR2 LQKENI. The junction had 3 bases not matched to a gene; V was cut back by 2 bases and J by 3 bases. CDR3 region: CASSPGTGNNQPQHF. The DNA for the CDR3 is TGTGCCAGCTCACCAGGGACAGGTAACAATCAGCCCCAGCATTTT.

The table lists this clone with a count of one. The V call is TRBV15, the J call TRBJ1-5, with 8 bases matching TRBD1. The CDR3 loop spans 15 amino acids. Germline loops: CDR1 LNHNV, CDR2 YYDKDF (reference sequence). V was pared by 1 base and J by 8 bases, with 7 bases of the junction left unmatched. DNA of the CDR3: TGTGCCACCAGCAGAGCGGACAGGGAAGGAGAGCCCCAGCATTTT. As protein: CATSRADREGEPQHF.

The CDR3 loop reads CASSLTGNNSPLHF. DNA for the CDR3: TGTGCCAGTAGCCTAACAGGGAATAATTCACCCCTCCACTTT. The chain is built from TRBV19 and TRBJ1-6; D may be TRBD1 (6 bases). V lost 6 bases and J 5 bases, leaving 11 bases between the germline ends. CDR3 length equals 14 residues. In germline, CDR1 is LNHDA, CDR2 SQIVND (reference sequence).